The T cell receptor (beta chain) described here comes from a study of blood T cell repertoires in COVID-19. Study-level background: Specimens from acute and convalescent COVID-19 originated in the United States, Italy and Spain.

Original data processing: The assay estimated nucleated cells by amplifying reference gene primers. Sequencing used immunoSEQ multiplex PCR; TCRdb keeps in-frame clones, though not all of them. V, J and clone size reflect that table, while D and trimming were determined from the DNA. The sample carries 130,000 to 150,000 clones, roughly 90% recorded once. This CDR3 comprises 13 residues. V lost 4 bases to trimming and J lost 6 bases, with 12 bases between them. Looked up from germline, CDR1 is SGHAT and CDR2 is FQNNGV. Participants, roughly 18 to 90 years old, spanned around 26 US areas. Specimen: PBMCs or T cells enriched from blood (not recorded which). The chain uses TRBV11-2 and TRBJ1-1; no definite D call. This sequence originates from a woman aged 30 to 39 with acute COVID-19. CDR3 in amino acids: CASSSASSAEAFF. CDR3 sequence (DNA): TGTGCCAGCAGCTCAGCGAGTAGCGCTGAAGCTTTCTTT. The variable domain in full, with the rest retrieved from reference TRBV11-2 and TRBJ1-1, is EAGVAQSPRYKIIEKRQSVAFWCNPISGHATLYWYQQILGQGPKLLIQFQNNGVVDDSQLPKDRFSAERLKGVDSTLKIQPAKLEDSAVYLCASSSASSAEAFFGQGTRLTVV.